This T cell receptor (beta chain) was identified during a study of cytomegalovirus exposure and HLA in healthy donors. Remarks on this clone: What it binds is unknown.

V was trimmed by 5 bases and J by 4 bases, leaving 9 bases between them. The germline gives CDR1 SGHAT, CDR2 FQNNGV. The CDR3 length is 12 residues. Findings and limits, study-wide: Association of under 20,000 TCR beta sequences with HLA alleles was found at 0.05 false discovery rate in a later analysis. An assumption of roughly uniform sequencing depth across donors underlay the presence/absence analyses. The records held CMV serostatus as the only immune exposure information.

The PCR used 60 Vbeta and 13 Jbeta primers. The table came from immunoSEQ multiplex PCR; TCRdb's copy has only in-frame clones and leaves some out. The sample shows approximately 130,000 clones, about 83% of them seen only once. Healthy bone marrow donors made up the donors. This chain joins TRBV11-2 and TRBJ2-7; a weak D match, TRBD2 (5 bases). The sample taken for sequencing was PBMCs. The sequence came from a girl aged 2 to 9 in good health and CMV-seronegative. The CDR3, as DNA: TGTGCCAGCAGCGGAGGTGGTTACGAGCAGTACTTC. Amino acid sequence: CASSGGGYEQYF.